This T cell receptor (beta chain) stems from a study of blood T cell repertoires in COVID-19. Across the whole study: In each case, the material was cDNA or gDNA derived from T cells, B-cell-depleted T cells, or PBMCs.

Data came from immunoSEQ multiplex PCR; TCRdb stores just in-frame clones and leaves some out. The sample comprises roughly 120,000 clones, over 80% of which are singletons, and under 3% rests with the top ten. The receptor's source is a man in his thirties or forties with acute or convalescent COVID-19. Sequencing used peripheral blood.

CDR3 region: CASGPRGAGVINQPQHF. The CDR3 DNA reads TGTGCTAGTGGTCCCAGGGGGGCAGGGGTAATCAATCAGCCCCAGCATTTT. The rearrangement links TRBV12-5 to TRBJ1-5; TRBD1 agrees at 7 bases. Germline values: CDR1 LGHNT, CDR2 FRNRAP. J lost 3 bases, V lost 5 bases, and 13 bases had no gene match. The CDR3 consists of 17 residues.